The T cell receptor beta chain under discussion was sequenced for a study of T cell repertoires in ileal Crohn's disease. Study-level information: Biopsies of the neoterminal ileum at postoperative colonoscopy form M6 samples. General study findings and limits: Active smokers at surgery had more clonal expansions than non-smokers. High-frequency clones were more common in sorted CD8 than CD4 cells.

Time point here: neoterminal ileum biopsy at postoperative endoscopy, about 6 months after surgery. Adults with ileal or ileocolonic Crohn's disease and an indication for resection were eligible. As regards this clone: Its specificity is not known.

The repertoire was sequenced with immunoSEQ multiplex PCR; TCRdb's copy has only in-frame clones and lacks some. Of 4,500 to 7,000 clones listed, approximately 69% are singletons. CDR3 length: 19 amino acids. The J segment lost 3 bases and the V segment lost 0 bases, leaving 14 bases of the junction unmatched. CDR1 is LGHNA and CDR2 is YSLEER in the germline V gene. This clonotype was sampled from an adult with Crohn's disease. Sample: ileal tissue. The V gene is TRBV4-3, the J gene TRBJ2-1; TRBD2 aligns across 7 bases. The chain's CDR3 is CASSQDIPGGNIYYNEQFF. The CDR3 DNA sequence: TGCGCCAGCAGCCAAGATATTCCCGGGGGGAACATTTACTACAATGAGCAGTTCTTC.